The 24 T cell receptor beta chains below were found in one sample sequenced in a study of shared clonotypes between healthy human individuals. TCRdb's table, derived via immunoSEQ multiplex PCR, lists solely in-frame clones and lacks some. Of around 2,000,000 clones listed, about 95% are singletons. Naive CD8 isolation took CD45RO-negative cells positively selected for CCR7 and excluded terminally differentiated effector memory CD45RA+ cells. Sequenced material: naive CD8+ T cells sorted from blood. These receptors came from a man aged 18 to 29 in good health.

V usage is TRBV9 and J usage is TRBJ2-7, with TRBD2 matching over 7 bases. Germline V gives CDR1 SGDLS, CDR2 YYNGEE. Germline trimming cut 0 bases from V and 3 bases from J; bases unmatched to any gene: 3. This CDR3 comprises 14 residues. The CDR3 DNA reads TGTGCCAGCAGCGTAGAGTGGACTAGCTACGAGCAGTACTTC. Amino acids: CASSVEWTSYEQYF.

This clone was picked up one time. Other DNA sequences from this sample encode an identical CDR3 as well. V gene TRBV19 combines with J gene TRBJ1-6, with D unresolved. Trimming pared 1 base from V and 4 bases from J, leaving 5 bases between. CDR3 length equals 14 residues. Germline-derived CDR1 and CDR2 are LNHDA and SQIVND (reference sequence). The chain's CDR3 is CASSIGQYNSPLHF. The CDR3 nucleotides are TGTGCCAGTAGTATAGGGCAGTATAATTCACCCCTCCACTTT.

The rearrangement joins TRBV7-3 to TRBJ2-2, with D possibly being TRBD2 (6 bases). V was cut by 0 bases and J by 6 bases, with 14 bases left in between. Germline V gene sequence: CDR1 SGHTA, CDR2 FQGTGA. The CDR3 has 16 residues. CDR3 in DNA: TGTGCCAGCAGCTTAACGTATGGGGTAGCGGCCGGGGAGCTGTTTTTT. It encodes CASSLTYGVAAGELFF.

This chain uses TRBV5-4 with TRBJ1-1, with 8 bases aligning to TRBD1. V gave up 0 bases and J gave up 5 bases; unmatched junction bases: 6. Germline assignment: CDR1 SGHNT and CDR2 YYREEE (reference sequence). This CDR3 contains 15 residues. The CDR3 coding sequence is TGTGCCAGCAGCTTGGCCACAGGGGGTTGGACTGAAGCTTTCTTT. Protein product: CASSLATGGWTEAFF.

This clone was detected once. The chain is built from TRBV7-9 and TRBJ2-1; 7 nucleotides match TRBD2. From germline, CDR1 is SEHNR and CDR2 FQNEAQ (reference sequence). This CDR3 is 16 amino acids long. The V and J ends lost 5 bases and 5 bases, in that order; junction bases with no gene match: 12. The CDR3 nucleotides read TGTGCCAGCAGCCGGCCCCGGCCTAGCGGACACAATGAGCAGTTCTTC. It translates to CASSRPRPSGHNEQFF.

The V call is TRBV19, the J call TRBJ2-7; the D gene is possibly TRBD1 (5 bases). Germline V gene sequence: CDR1 LNHDA, CDR2 SQIVND (reference sequence). V gave up 5 bases and J gave up 3 bases, with 11 bases separating them. The CDR3 runs 13 residues. CDR3 coding DNA: TGTGCCAGTAGTTGGGGCCGAGACTACGAGCAGTACTTC. Its translation: CASSWGRDYEQYF. Looking up the rest from reference TRBV19 and TRBJ2-7 gives the full variable domain: DGGITQSPKYLFRKEGQNVTLSCEQNLNHDAMYWYRQDPGQGLRLIYYSQIVNDFQKGDIAEGYSVSREKKESFPLTVTSAQKNPTAFYLCASSWGRDYEQYFGPGTRLTVT.

This clone has a single count. The chain links TRBV4-3 to TRBJ2-1, with D uncertain. With 0 bases removed from V and 5 bases from J, the gap between germline ends came to 8 bases. Germline V gene sequence: CDR1 LGHNA, CDR2 YSLEER. The CDR3 has 14 amino acids. The CDR3 protein is CASSQDSFDNEQFF. The CDR3 bases are TGCGCCAGCAGCCAAGATTCCTTCGACAATGAGCAGTTCTTC.

This clone has a single count. V usage is TRBV5-1 and J usage is TRBJ2-2; no clear D gene. CDR1 SGHRS and CDR2 YFSETQ come from the germline V gene. V lost 0 bases and J 1 base, leaving 4 bases between the germline ends. The CDR3 runs 14 residues. The CDR3 coding sequence is TGCGCCAGCAGCTTGGGGGAGAACACCGGGGAGCTGTTTTTT. As protein: CASSLGENTGELFF.

The genes are TRBV4-1 and TRBJ1-4, with 8 bases matching TRBD1. CDR1 is MGHRA and CDR2 is YSYEKL in the germline V gene. The CDR3 consists of 16 residues. Trimming at V came to 8 bases and at J to 1 base, leaving 9 bases not matched to a gene. CDR3 sequence reads: CASEQGGLVTNEKLFF. CDR3 nucleotide sequence: TGCGCCAGCGAACAGGGGGGACTTGTAACTAATGAAAAACTGTTTTTT.

The chain employs TRBV5-6 and TRBJ2-7, with D perhaps matching TRBD2 (7 bases). V lost 2 bases to trimming and J lost 3 bases, with 12 bases between them. CDR3 size: 14 residues. The germline V gene has CDR1 SGHDT and CDR2 YYEEEE. The CDR3 is CASSFLGGHYEQYF. The CDR3 DNA reads as TGTGCCAGCAGCTTCCTGGGGGGGCACTACGAGCAGTACTTC.

The gene calls are TRBV5-1 and TRBJ2-7, with D maybe TRBD2 (5 bases). V shed 1 base and J shed 4 bases, with 15 bases lying between them. Germline CDR1 SGHRS, CDR2 YFSETQ. The CDR3 runs to 15 residues. The CDR3 DNA reads as TGCGCCAGCAGCTTGAGCATAAACGGGGTGTACGAGCAGTACTTC. Its translation is CASSLSINGVYEQYF.

The chain recombines TRBV15 with TRBJ2-1; perhaps D is TRBD1 or TRBD2 (6 bases each). V was clipped by 4 bases and J by 6 bases, with 22 bases between them. From germline, CDR1 is LNHNV and CDR2 YYDKDF (reference sequence). The CDR3 length is 17 residues. CDR3: CATSTTFRDLGANEQFF. DNA for the CDR3: TGTGCCACCAGCACTACTTTCCGGGACTTGGGGGCCAATGAGCAGTTCTTC.

The chain uses TRBV11-2 and TRBJ2-7; TRBD2 matches 9 bases. Trimming at V came to 3 bases and at J to 0 bases, leaving 3 bases not matched to a gene. This CDR3 has 15 amino acids. From germline, CDR1 is SGHAT and CDR2 FQNNGV. The CDR3 DNA reads TGTGCCAGCAGCTTCGGTAGCGGGAGCTCCTACGAGCAGTACTTC. Translated: CASSFGSGSSYEQYF.

This rearrangement joins TRBV14 to TRBJ1-2; 10 bases are shared with TRBD1. Trimming took 1 base from V and 4 from J; bases not matched to a gene: 6. Germline V gene sequence: CDR1 SGHDN, CDR2 FVKESK. The CDR3 runs to 16 residues. The CDR3 region is CASSQGGTGDFYGYTF. CDR3 coding DNA: TGTGCCAGCAGCCAAGGTGGGACAGGGGACTTCTATGGCTACACCTTC. Filled out from reference TRBV14 and TRBJ1-2, the complete variable domain reads EAGVTQFPSHSVIEKGQTVTLRCDPISGHDNLYWYRRVMGKEIKFLLHFVKESKQDESGMPNNRFLAERTGGTYSTLKVQPAELEDSGVYFCASSQGGTGDFYGYTFGSGTRLTVV.

The chain joins TRBV30 to TRBJ2-5; 10 bases fit TRBD2. V shed 0 bases, J shed 5 bases, and the junction held 15 bases outside the gene matches. The CDR3 has 18 amino acids. CDR1 GTSNPN and CDR2 SVGIG come from the germline V gene (reference sequence). DNA of the CDR3: TGTGCCTGGAGTGTACCGCTAGCGGGAGTCGGGAGCCGGGAGACCCAGTACTTC. Protein: CAWSVPLAGVGSRETQYF.

The chain carries TRBV13 and TRBJ1-6; D is unresolved. V dropped 3 bases and J dropped 6 bases, with 9 bases sitting between them. CDR3 length: 14 residues. CDR1 and CDR2 (germline): PRHDT, FYEKMQ (reference sequence). As DNA, the CDR3 is TGTGCCAGCAGCTTCTCCAGCACTAATTCACCCCTCCACTTT. This sequence encodes CASSFSSTNSPLHF.

The rearrangement uses TRBV9 and TRBJ1-4; no reliable D call. Germline V CDR1 and CDR2: SGDLS, YYNGEE. Between the trimmed V and J ends, which lost 0 bases and 1 base, there was a span of 1 base. The CDR3 runs to 13 residues. This chain's CDR3 is CASSVETNEKLFF. The CDR3 DNA is TGTGCCAGCAGCGTAGAAACTAATGAAAAACTGTTTTTT.

The rearrangement joins TRBV9 to TRBJ1-2, with D perhaps TRBD1 (5 bases). Trimming left V 5 bases short and J 2 bases short, with 10 bases between. Germline V gene sequence: CDR1 SGDLS, CDR2 YYNGEE. This CDR3 is 13 amino acids long. CDR3 in amino acids: CASRSTENYGYTF. The CDR3 DNA reads TGTGCCAGCAGGTCGACAGAGAACTATGGCTACACCTTC.

This sequence joins TRBV2 and TRBJ2-1; D possibly corresponds to TRBD1 (6 bases). Germline loops: CDR1 SNHLY, CDR2 FYNNEI. V was trimmed by 2 bases and J by 6 bases, leaving 17 bases between them. CDR3 length: 16 amino acids. For the CDR3, the DNA is TGTGCCAGCAGTGAAAAGGAGTCAGGGGTTGGCAATGAGCAGTTCTTC. As protein: CASSEKESGVGNEQFF.

The V and J genes are TRBV9 and TRBJ1-2; D gene uncertain. Germline lookup yields CDR1 SGDLS and CDR2 YYNGEE. The length of the CDR3 is 13 residues. V lost 3 bases and J lost 4, with 10 bases in between. CDR3 sequence: CASSENDGYGYTF. The DNA of the CDR3 is TGTGCCAGCAGCGAAAACGACGGCTATGGCTACACCTTC.

This clone has only a few counts. The rearrangement joins TRBV7-9 to TRBJ1-5; no reliable D call. V shed 8 bases and J shed 4 bases, with 9 bases lying between them. Germline V gene lookup returns CDR1 SEHNR and CDR2 FQNEAQ (reference sequence). The CDR3 consists of 12 residues. The DNA of the CDR3 is TGTGCCAGCGGCACACAGAATCAGCCCCAGCATTTT. As protein: CASGTQNQPQHF.

The rearrangement joins TRBV10-3 to TRBJ1-1; a weak D match, TRBD1 (6 bases). V was trimmed by 2 bases and J by 0 bases, leaving 13 bases between them. This CDR3 has 16 residues. Germline V gives CDR1 ENHRY, CDR2 SYGVKD. In DNA form, the CDR3 reads TGTGCCATCAGTGAGGGGGGACATCCCATGAACACTGAAGCTTTCTTT. Protein: CAISEGGHPMNTEAFF.

The V call is TRBV7-2, the J call TRBJ1-2; D call uncertain. Trimming took off 1 base at V and 3 bases at J, with 0 bases between the two ends. The CDR3 covers 11 residues. Germline CDR1 and CDR2: SGHTA and FQGNSA. This chain's CDR3 is CASSLDYGYTF. CDR3 bases: TGTGCCAGCAGCTTAGACTATGGCTACACCTTC.

As concerns this clone: This CDR3 is also generated by other DNA sequences in the sample. This chain connects TRBV7-9 to TRBJ2-3, with 10 bases matching TRBD1. Looked up from germline, CDR1 is SEHNR and CDR2 is FQNEAQ (reference sequence). The CDR3 has 16 amino acids. Unmatched junction bases numbered 4, after V lost 4 bases and J lost 0 bases. CDR3 sequence: CASSSRQGASTDTQYF. The CDR3 nucleotides read TGTGCCAGCAGCTCCAGACAGGGGGCGAGCACAGATACGCAGTATTTT.